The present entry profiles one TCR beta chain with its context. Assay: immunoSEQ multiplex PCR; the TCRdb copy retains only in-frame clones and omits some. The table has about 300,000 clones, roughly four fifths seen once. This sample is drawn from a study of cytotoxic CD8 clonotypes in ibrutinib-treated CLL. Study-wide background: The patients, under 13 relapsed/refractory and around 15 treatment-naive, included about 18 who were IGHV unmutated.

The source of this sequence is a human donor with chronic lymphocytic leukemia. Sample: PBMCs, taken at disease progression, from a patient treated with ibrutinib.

In nucleotides, the CDR3 is TGTGCCAGCTCAAAACCCTTCGGGGAAGAGACCCAGTACTTC. The encoded protein is CASSKPFGEETQYF. This chain uses TRBV18 with TRBJ2-5; the D gene is possibly TRBD2 (5 bases). The ends were cut back, 5 bases at V and 3 bases at J, with 13 bases in the middle. The germline gives CDR1 KGHSH, CDR2 LQKENI. This CDR3 is 14 amino acids long.